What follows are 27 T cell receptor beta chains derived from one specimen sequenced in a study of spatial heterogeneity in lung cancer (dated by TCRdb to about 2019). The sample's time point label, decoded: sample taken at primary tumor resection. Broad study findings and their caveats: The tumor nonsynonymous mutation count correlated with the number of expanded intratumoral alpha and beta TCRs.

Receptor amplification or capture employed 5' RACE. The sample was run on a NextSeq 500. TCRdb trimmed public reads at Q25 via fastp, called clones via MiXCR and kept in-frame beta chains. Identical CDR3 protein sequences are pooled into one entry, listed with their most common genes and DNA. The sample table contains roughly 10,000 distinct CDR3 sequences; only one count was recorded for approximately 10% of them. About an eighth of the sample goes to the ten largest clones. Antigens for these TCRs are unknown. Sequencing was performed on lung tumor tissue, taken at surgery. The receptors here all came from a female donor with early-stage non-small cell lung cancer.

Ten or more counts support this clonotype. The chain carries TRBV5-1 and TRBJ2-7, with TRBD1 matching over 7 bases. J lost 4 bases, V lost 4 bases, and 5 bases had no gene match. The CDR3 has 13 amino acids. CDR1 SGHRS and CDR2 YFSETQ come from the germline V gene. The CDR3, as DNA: TGCGCCAGCAGCCCGGACAGGTCTTACGAGCAGTACTTC. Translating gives CASSPDRSYEQYF.

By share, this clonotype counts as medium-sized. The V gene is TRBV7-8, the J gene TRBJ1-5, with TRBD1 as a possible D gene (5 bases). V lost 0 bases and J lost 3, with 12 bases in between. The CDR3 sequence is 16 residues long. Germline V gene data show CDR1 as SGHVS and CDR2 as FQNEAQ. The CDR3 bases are TGTGCCAGCAGCTTAGCTGGACATTCCCACAATCAGCCCCAGCATTTT. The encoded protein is CASSLAGHSHNQPQHF.

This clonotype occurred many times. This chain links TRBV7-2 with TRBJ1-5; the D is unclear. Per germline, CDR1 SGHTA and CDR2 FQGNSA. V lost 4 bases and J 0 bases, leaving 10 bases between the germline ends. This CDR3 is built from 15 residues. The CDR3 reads CASSSAVNSNQPQHF. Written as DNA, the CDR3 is TGTGCCAGCAGCTCAGCAGTCAATAGCAATCAGCCCCAGCATTTT.

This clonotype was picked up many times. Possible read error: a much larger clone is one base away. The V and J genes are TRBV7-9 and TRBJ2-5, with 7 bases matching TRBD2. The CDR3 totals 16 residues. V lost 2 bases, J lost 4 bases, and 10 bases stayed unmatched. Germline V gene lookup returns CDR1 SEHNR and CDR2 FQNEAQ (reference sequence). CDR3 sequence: CASSLLEWGGSETQYF. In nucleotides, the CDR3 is TGTGCCAGCAGCTTATTAGAGTGGGGGGGTTCAGAGACCCAGTACTTC.

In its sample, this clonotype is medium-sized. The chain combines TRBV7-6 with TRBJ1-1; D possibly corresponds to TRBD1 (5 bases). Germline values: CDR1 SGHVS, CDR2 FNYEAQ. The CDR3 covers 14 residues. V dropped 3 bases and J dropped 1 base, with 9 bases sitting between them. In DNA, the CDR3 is TGTGCCAGCAGCTTTCGGGGACCGAACACTGAAGCTTTCTTT. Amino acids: CASSFRGPNTEAFF.

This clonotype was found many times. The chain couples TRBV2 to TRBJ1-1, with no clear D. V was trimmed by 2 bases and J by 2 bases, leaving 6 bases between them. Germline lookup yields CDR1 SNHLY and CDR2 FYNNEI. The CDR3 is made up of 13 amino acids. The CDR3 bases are TGTGCCAGCAGTGAACAGTCCAACACTGAAGCTTTCTTT. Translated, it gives CASSEQSNTEAFF.

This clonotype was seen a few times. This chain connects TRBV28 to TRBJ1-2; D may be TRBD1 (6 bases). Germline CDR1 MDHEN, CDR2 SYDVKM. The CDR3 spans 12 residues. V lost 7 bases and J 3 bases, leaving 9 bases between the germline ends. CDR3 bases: TGTGCCAGCATTGCAGGGGACTATGGCTACACCTTC. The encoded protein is CASIAGDYGYTF.

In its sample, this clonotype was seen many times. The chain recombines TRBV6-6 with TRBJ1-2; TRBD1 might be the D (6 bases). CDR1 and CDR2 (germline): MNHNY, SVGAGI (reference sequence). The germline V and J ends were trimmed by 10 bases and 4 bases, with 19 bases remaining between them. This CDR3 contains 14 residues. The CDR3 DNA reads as TGTGCCACCTGGCAGCTGGACAGCGTCTATGGCTACACCTTC. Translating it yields CATWQLDSVYGYTF.

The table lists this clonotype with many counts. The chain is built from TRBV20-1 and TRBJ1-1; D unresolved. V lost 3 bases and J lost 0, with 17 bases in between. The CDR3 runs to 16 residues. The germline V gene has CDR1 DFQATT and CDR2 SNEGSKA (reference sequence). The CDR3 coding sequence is TGCAGTGCTAGTTTCTTCGCAGACACTTTGAACACTGAAGCTTTCTTT. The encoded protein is CSASFFADTLNTEAFF.

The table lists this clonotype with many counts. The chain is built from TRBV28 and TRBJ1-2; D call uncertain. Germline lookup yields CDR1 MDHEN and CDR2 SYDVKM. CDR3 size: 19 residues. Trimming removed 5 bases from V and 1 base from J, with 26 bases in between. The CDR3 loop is CASSTVPDPNFTINYGYTF. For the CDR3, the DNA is TGTGCCAGCAGTACTGTCCCGGACCCAAACTTTACCATTAACTATGGCTACACCTTC.

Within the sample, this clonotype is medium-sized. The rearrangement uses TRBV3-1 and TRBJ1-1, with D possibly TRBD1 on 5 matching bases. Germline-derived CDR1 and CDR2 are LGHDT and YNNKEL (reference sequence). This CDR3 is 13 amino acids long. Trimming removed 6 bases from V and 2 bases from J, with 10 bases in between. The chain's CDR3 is CASSRGGNTEAFF. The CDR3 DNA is TGTGCCAGCAGTCGCGGGGGTAACACTGAAGCTTTCTTT.

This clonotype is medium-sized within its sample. The DNA of the CDR3 is TGTGCCAGCAGTTTGGGGCCCGAGCAGTACTTC. This encodes CASSLGPEQYF. This rearrangement joins TRBV6-5 to TRBJ2-7, with D possibly matching TRBD1 (5 bases). The CDR3 has 11 amino acids. V shed 4 bases and J shed 6 bases, with 7 bases lying between them. From germline, CDR1 is MNHEY and CDR2 SVGAGI.

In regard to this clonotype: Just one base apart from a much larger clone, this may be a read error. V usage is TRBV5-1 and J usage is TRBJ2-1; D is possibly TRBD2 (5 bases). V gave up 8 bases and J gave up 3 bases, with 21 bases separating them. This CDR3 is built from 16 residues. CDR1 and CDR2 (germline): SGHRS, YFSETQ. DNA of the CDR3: TGCGCCAGAAGCCGCCAACGGGGTATAGGCTACAATGAGCAGTTCTTC. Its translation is CARSRQRGIGYNEQFF.

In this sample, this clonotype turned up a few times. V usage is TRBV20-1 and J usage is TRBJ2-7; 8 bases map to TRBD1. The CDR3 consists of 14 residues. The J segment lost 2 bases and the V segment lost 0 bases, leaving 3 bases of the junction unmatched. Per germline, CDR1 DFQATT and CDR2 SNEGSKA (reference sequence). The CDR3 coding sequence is TGCAGTGCTAGAGATCAGGGGGCCGCCTACGAGCAGTACTTC. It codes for CSARDQGAAYEQYF.

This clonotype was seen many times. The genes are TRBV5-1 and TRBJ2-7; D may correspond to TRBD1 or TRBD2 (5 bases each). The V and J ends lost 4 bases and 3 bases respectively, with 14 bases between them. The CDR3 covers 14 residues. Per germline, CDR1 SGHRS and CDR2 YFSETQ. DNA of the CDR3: TGCGCCAGCAGCGGGAGTGGCAGGGACTACGAGCAGTACTTC. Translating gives CASSGSGRDYEQYF.

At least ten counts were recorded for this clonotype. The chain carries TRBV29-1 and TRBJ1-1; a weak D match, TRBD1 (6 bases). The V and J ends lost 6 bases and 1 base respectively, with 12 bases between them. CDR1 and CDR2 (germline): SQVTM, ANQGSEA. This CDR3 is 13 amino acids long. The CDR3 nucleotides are TGCAGCGTGAACCCACAGGGGAACACTGAAGCTTTCTTT. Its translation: CSVNPQGNTEAFF.

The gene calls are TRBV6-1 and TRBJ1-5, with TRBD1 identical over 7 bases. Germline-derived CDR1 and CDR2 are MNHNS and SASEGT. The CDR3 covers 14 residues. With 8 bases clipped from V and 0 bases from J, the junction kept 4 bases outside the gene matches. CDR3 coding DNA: TGTGCCAGCTCGGGACAGACTAGCAATCAGCCCCAGCATTTT. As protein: CASSGQTSNQPQHF.

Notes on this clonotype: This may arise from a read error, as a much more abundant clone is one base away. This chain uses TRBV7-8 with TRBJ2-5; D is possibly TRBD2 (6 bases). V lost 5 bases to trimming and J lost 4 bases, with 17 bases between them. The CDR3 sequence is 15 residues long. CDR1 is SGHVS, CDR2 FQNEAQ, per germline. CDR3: CASSHPGLPAETQYF. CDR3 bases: TGTGCCAGCAGCCATCCGGGACTCCCTGCAGAGACCCAGTACTTC.

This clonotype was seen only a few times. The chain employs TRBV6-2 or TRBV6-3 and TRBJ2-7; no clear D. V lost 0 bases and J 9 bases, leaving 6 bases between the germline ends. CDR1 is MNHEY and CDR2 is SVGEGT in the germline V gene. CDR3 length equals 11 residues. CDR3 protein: CASSYSMSQYF. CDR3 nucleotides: TGTGCCAGCAGTTACTCGATGTCGCAGTACTTC.

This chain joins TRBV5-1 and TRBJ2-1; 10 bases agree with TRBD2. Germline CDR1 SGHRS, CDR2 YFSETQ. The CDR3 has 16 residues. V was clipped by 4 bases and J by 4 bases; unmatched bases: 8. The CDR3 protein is CASSNLAGVIYNEQFF. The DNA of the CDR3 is TGCGCCAGCAGCAACCTAGCGGGAGTTATATACAATGAGCAGTTCTTC.

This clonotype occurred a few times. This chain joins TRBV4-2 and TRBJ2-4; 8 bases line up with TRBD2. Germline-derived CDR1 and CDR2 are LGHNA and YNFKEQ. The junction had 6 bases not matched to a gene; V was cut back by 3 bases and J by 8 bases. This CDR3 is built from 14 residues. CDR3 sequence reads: CASSQGTRSDIQYF. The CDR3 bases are TGTGCCAGCAGCCAGGGGACTAGATCGGACATTCAGTACTTC.

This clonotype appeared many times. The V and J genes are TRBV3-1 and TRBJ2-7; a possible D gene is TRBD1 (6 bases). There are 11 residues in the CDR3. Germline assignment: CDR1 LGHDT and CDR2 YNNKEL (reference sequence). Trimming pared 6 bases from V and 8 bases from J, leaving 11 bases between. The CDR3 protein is CASSPGQQQYF. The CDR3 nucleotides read TGTGCCAGCAGTCCTGGACAGCAGCAGTACTTC.

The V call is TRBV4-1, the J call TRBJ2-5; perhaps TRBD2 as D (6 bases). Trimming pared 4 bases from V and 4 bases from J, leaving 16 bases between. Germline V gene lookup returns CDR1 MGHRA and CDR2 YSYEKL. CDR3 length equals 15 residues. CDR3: CASSLTAGNGETQYF. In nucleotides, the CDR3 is TGCGCCAGCAGCCTCACCGCGGGGAATGGAGAGACCCAGTACTTC.

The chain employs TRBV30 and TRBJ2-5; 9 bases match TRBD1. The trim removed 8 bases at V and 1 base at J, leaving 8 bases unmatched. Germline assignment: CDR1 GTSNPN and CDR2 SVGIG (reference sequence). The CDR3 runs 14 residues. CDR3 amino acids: CAGTSGQGQETQYF. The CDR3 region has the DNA TGTGCCGGGACCTCGGGACAGGGCCAAGAGACCCAGTACTTC.

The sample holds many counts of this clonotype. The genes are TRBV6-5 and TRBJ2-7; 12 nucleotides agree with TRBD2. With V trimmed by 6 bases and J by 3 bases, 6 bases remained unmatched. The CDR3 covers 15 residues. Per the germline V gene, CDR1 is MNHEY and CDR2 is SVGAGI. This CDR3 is CASSLGLAGRYEQYF. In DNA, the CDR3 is TGTGCCAGCAGCCTCGGACTAGCGGGGCGCTACGAGCAGTACTTC.

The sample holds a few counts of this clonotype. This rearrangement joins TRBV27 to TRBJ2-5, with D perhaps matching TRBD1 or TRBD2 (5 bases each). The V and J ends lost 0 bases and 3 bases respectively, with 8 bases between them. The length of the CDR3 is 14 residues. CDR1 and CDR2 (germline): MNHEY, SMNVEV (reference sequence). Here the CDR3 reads CASSLSVGEETQYF. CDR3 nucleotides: TGTGCCAGCAGTTTATCGGTGGGGGAAGAGACCCAGTACTTC.

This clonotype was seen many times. The chain's CDR3 is CSAVNAGGSTDTQYF. The CDR3 coding sequence is TGCAGTGCTGTTAATGCGGGGGGGAGCACAGATACGCAGTATTTT. The chain combines TRBV20-1 with TRBJ2-3; the match to TRBD2 covers 9 bases. Per germline, CDR1 DFQATT and CDR2 SNEGSKA (reference sequence). V lost 5 bases and J lost 0; bases outside the gene matches: 6. The CDR3 sequence is 15 residues long.